The source of this T cell receptor beta chain is a study of blood T cell repertoires in COVID-19 (dated by TCRdb to about 2020). In terms of the full investigation: Samples from collaborators originated in the United States, Italy and Spain and spanned both the acute and convalescent phases of COVID-19. The material from the prospective study consisted of cDNA or gDNA derived from T cells, B-cell-depleted T cells, or PBMCs. Deeply sampled blood TCRbeta repertoires from subjects exposed to, actively infected with, or recovered from COVID-19 were included in the dataset. The repertoires were made available in a free public database intended to serve as a resource for research on the immune response to SARS-CoV-2. The samples were drawn from two sources: the first 160 participants of the ongoing ImmuneRACE study, and 1,000 to 1,500 subjects contributed by 6 global collaborators. Sample metadata almost always included a de-identified subject ID, COVID-19 status, age in years and sex. HLA class I and class II types, where available, came from metadata supplied by the sample provider rather than from assay-based typing. The investigation overall reported the following: How much clinical and demographic metadata was included differed by source and by participant, and the metadata was provided uncurated.

Details on this clone: Its recognized antigen is unknown. The sample holds no much larger clone one base away, and base qualities are not on file.

TCRbeta CDR3 regions were amplified from genomic DNA using the immunoSEQ Assay, a bias-controlled multiplex PCR. On the authors' methods: The number of nucleated cells in each sample was estimated by amplification of reference gene primers within the assay. Sequence reads were collapsed and filtered to measure the absolute abundance of every unique TCRbeta CDR3 rearrangement. For each sample, productive Simpson clonality was calculated by taking the square root of Simpson's diversity index across productive rearrangements. The table was pulled from immuneACCESS by TCRdb, which kept in-frame rearrangements only. Such tables lose some clones; where checked, under half of the loss comes from unresolved V genes, and the rest has no known cause. The D gene and trimming were derived from the DNA, and the V and J assignments and clone size from that table. The sample profile shows 80,000 to 130,000 clones; just over 90% of them were found once. 0.97% of the sample is taken by the ten largest.

The collaborating institutions used their own protocols to collect whole blood in K2EDTA tubes. Collaborator samples were shipped for TCRbeta analysis as frozen whole blood, isolated PBMCs, or DNA extracted from either sample type. Taken from cysteine to phenylalanine, the CDR3 has 17 residues. Of all the DNA, just the CDR3 is kept, 51 bases in frame from base 1. CDR1 KGHDR and CDR2 SFDVKD are derived from the germline V gene. Germline trimming: 2 bases from V, 1 base from J; junction bases outside gene matches: 6. The sample was peripheral blood. The chain is encoded by TRBV24-1 joined to TRBJ2-4; the central 8 bases match TRBD1. This clonotype was sampled from a man aged 60 to 75 with acute or convalescent COVID-19. The CDR3 in this case is CATSDSGTGWAKNIQYF. The DNA sequence is given as TGTGCCACCAGTGATTCCGGGACAGGATGGGCCAAAAACATTCAGTACTTC.